Presented here are 20 T cell receptor beta chains from one specimen sequenced in a study of identical twins. TCRdb processed the 5' RACE reads anew with MiXCR; each CDR3 protein has one entry. Among approximately 1.8 million distinct CDR3 sequences listed, about 30% were seen once. Material for sequencing was cord blood. Receptor source: a newborn girl in good health.

The chain is built from TRBV5-5 and TRBJ1-2; 8 bases align to TRBD1. This CDR3 spans 16 amino acids. V was clipped by 5 bases and J by 2 bases; unmatched bases: 11. Germline CDR1 SGHKS, CDR2 YYEKEE (reference sequence). CDR3 DNA sequence: TGTGCCAGCAGTTGGACAGGGCAGCGGACCAACTATGGCTACACCTTC. Translating gives CASSWTGQRTNYGYTF.

This clonotype came up a few times. The rearrangement links TRBV4-2 to TRBJ2-5; tentatively, D is TRBD2 (6 bases). This CDR3 is 13 amino acids long. Germline CDR1 and CDR2: LGHNA and YNFKEQ. The V gene lost 5 bases and the J gene lost 1 base, with 8 bases spanning the gap. CDR3 sequence reads: CASSIAVQETQYF. CDR3 nucleotide sequence: TGTGCCAGCAGCATAGCGGTCCAAGAGACCCAGTACTTC.

There are a few counts of this clonotype. The chain recombines TRBV2 with TRBJ2-1; D possibly corresponds to TRBD2 (7 bases). Per the germline V gene, CDR1 is SNHLY and CDR2 is FYNNEI. Deletions cut 2 bases from V and 3 bases from J, with 11 bases between. This CDR3 contains 15 residues. CDR3 sequence (DNA): TGTGCCAGCAGTGAACGCGGGGGCCTCTACAATGAGCAGTTCTTC. Its translation is CASSERGGLYNEQFF.

Only a few counts were recorded for this clonotype. The chain recombines TRBV5-1 with TRBJ1-1, with D possibly being TRBD1 (6 bases). CDR1 is SGHRS, CDR2 YFSETQ, per germline. The V end was cut by 6 bases, the J end by 0 bases, with 24 bases between. The CDR3 contains 18 residues. Here the CDR3 DNA reads TGCGCCAGCACTCTTAGGGGGGGCTATGTTAGTATGAACACTGAAGCTTTCTTT. Translated: CASTLRGGYVSMNTEAFF.

This clonotype came up a few times. The CDR3 is CSAREVGGLGYNEQFF. DNA for the CDR3: TGCAGTGCTAGAGAAGTGGGGGGGCTTGGGTACAATGAGCAGTTCTTC. J is TRBJ2-1 and V is TRBV20-1; tentative D call: TRBD2 (7 bases). The CDR3 runs 16 residues. Germline CDR1 is DFQATT and CDR2 is SNEGSKA (reference sequence). Between the trimmed V and J ends, which lost 0 bases and 4 bases, there was a span of 16 bases.

The rearrangement joins TRBV6-2 or TRBV6-3 to TRBJ1-2; 9 bases align to TRBD1. Germline V gene sequence: CDR1 MNHEY, CDR2 SVGEGT. The CDR3 is 15 residues long. The V segment lost 8 bases and the J segment 8 bases; nucleotides outside the gene matches: 15. The CDR3 bases are TGTGCCAGCGGAACTCCCGGGACAGGGTTTTCCGGCTACACCTTC. This translates into CASGTPGTGFSGYTF.

V gene TRBV12-3 or TRBV12-4 combines with J gene TRBJ2-7; 7 bases match TRBD2. The better agreement between TRBJ2-5 and the DNA end casts doubt on the J call. The CDR3 covers 14 residues. The DNA of the CDR3 is TGTGCCAGCAAGGTGTCAACGGGAGGAGAGACCCAGTACTTC. It codes for CASKVSTGGETQYF.

This clonotype showed up just a few times. The V gene is TRBV4-1, the J gene TRBJ2-1; 8 bases fit TRBD2. The ends lost 4 bases at V and 4 bases at J; junction bases unmatched: 6. Germline values: CDR1 MGHRA, CDR2 YSYEKL. CDR3 length: 15 residues. CDR3 nucleotide sequence: TGCGCCAGCAGCCTTCTAGGGACTAGGTACAATGAGCAGTTCTTC. The encoded protein is CASSLLGTRYNEQFF.

This clonotype was detected a few times. The chain links TRBV13 to TRBJ2-5, with D perhaps being TRBD1 or TRBD2 (5 bases each). Looked up from germline, CDR1 is PRHDT and CDR2 is FYEKMQ (reference sequence). CDR3 length: 15 residues. Trimming shortened V by 1 base and J by 1 base, and 10 bases separated the two germline ends. In DNA, the CDR3 is TGTGCCAGCAGCTTAGTCCGGGGCGGCCAAGAGACCCAGTACTTC. It is translated as CASSLVRGGQETQYF.

The V call is TRBV20-1, the J call TRBJ2-5; D possibly matches TRBD1 or TRBD2 (6 bases each). From germline, CDR1 is DFQATT and CDR2 SNEGSKA (reference sequence). The CDR3 spans 14 residues. V shed 5 bases and J shed 3 bases, with 16 bases lying between them. CDR3 in amino acids: CSAPALGGKETQYF. The CDR3 coding sequence is TGCAGTGCTCCCGCATTGGGGGGCAAAGAGACCCAGTACTTC.

The J gene is TRBJ2-3, the V gene TRBV11-2, with D perhaps TRBD2 (6 bases). The CDR3 totals 16 residues. Germline CDR1 SGHAT, CDR2 FQNNGV. V gave up 2 bases and J gave up 2 bases, with 14 bases separating them. The CDR3 DNA reads as TGTGCCAGCAGCTTAATGTCAGCGGGTTCCACAGATACGCAGTATTTT. Protein sequence: CASSLMSAGSTDTQYF.

This clonotype has just one count. The chain has TRBV9 and TRBJ2-1; D gene unclear. In germline, CDR1 is SGDLS, CDR2 YYNGEE. CDR3 size: 16 residues. V lost 0 bases and J 0 bases, leaving 10 bases between the germline ends. The CDR3 sequence: CASSVVSGRSYNEQFF. In nucleotides, the CDR3 is TGTGCCAGCAGCGTAGTAAGTGGACGCTCCTACAATGAGCAGTTCTTC.

The V gene is TRBV18, the J gene TRBJ1-1; 11 bases are shared with TRBD1. The CDR3 totals 15 residues. Unmatched junction bases numbered 2, after V lost 4 bases and J lost 1 base. Germline assignment: CDR1 KGHSH and CDR2 LQKENI. The CDR3: CASSRGTGGNTEAFF. The CDR3 nucleotides are TGTGCCAGCTCACGCGGGACAGGGGGGAACACTGAAGCTTTCTTT.

Concerning this clonotype: This may be a read error, as it is one base from a much larger clone. This rearrangement joins TRBV12-3 or TRBV12-4 to TRBJ1-4; perhaps TRBD1 as D (6 bases). The CDR3 loop spans 13 amino acids. CDR3 coding DNA: TGTACCAGCAGTTTAGGGGGGCGCGAAAAACTGTTTTTT. Its translation is CTSSLGGREKLFF.

The chain links TRBV20-1 to TRBJ2-7, with 12 bases identical to TRBD2. The closer fit of TRBJ2-5 to the DNA end suggests the J call may be wrong. This CDR3 has 15 amino acids. Germline lookup yields CDR1 DFQATT and CDR2 SNEGSKA (reference sequence). The DNA of the CDR3 is TGCAGTGCTAGAGATCGACTAGCGGGGGTAGAGACCCAGTACTTC. Translated: CSARDRLAGVETQYF.

This clonotype has at least ten counts. The chain has TRBV12-3 or TRBV12-4 and TRBJ2-4, with no clear D. This CDR3 has 18 residues. V lost 4 bases and J lost 2, with 21 bases in between. CDR3 in DNA: TGTGCCAGCAGTTCCTCCCACTTGGGCTCCCTCACCAAAAACATTCAGTACTTC. It specifies CASSSSHLGSLTKNIQYF.

This rearrangement joins TRBV7-6 to TRBJ2-3; possibly TRBD2 for D (6 bases). With 7 bases removed from V and 2 bases from J, the gap between germline ends came to 13 bases. Germline CDR1 SGHVS, CDR2 FNYEAQ. The CDR3 is 14 residues long. CDR3 loop: CASILEGPTDTQYF. CDR3 bases: TGTGCCAGCATCTTGGAGGGCCCCACAGATACGCAGTATTTT.

The chain couples TRBV20-1 to TRBJ1-2, with 8 bases that match TRBD1. This CDR3 is built from 18 residues. With V trimmed by 2 bases and J by 0 bases, 14 bases remained unmatched. Germline assignment: CDR1 DFQATT and CDR2 SNEGSKA (reference sequence). CDR3 protein: CSARPTGTGRTSNYGYTF. CDR3 DNA: TGCAGTGCTAGACCCACCGGGACAGGTCGTACTTCTAACTATGGCTACACCTTC.

The chain combines TRBV6-5 with TRBJ1-6, with D possibly being TRBD1 (6 bases). The CDR3 is 12 residues long. The V end lost 6 bases, the J end lost 8 bases, and 8 bases lay between the germline ends. CDR1 is MNHEY and CDR2 is SVGAGI in the germline V gene. The CDR3, as DNA: TGTGCCAGCAGCCACAGGGATTCACCCCTCCACTTT. Translating gives CASSHRDSPLHF.

Note on this clonotype: A clone one base away is much larger, so this may be a read error. The chain has TRBV2 and TRBJ2-5; the match to TRBD1 covers 7 bases. TRBJ2-1 matches the DNA end more closely, so the J call is doubtful. Germline lookup yields CDR1 SNHLY and CDR2 FYNNEI. The CDR3 consists of 14 residues. The CDR3 DNA is TGTGCCAGCATCTCGGACAGGTACCAAGAGACCCAGTTCTTC. It codes for CASISDRYQETQFF.